This paragraph reports one T cell receptor beta chain. Its antigen is unknown. The record originates from a study of T cell responses to AZD1222 COVID-19 vaccine. Study results and limitations: It was only after the peak T cell response that any repertoires were sampled. Targets within unmutated variant regions were reportedly found for nearly half of spike-specific TCRs.

The protocol was immunoSEQ multiplex PCR, while the TCRdb copy is restricted to in-frame clones and leaves out a portion. The table shows over 120,000 clones, with roughly 92% occurring only once. This CDR3 contains 17 residues. Unmatched junction bases numbered 5, after V lost 3 bases and J lost 1 base. The germline CDR1 and CDR2 sequences are SEHNR and FQNEAQ (reference sequence). This receptor was identified in an adult who received the AZD1222 COVID-19 vaccine. The chain has TRBV7-9 and TRBJ2-2; 10 nucleotides line up with TRBD2. The input for sequencing was peripheral blood, taken 28 days after the second AZD1222 dose. The CDR3 nucleotides read TGTGCCAGCAGCTTCCGGCTAGCGGGAGAGAACACCGGGGAGCTGTTTTTT. This encodes CASSFRLAGENTGELFF.